The rows below give T cell receptor beta chains drawn from one sample of a study of control samples from healthy donors and cancer patients. Data came from immunoSEQ multiplex PCR; TCRdb stores just in-frame clones and leaves some out. The data show 95,000 to 150,000 clones, around 92% seen once. Sequenced input: PBMCs. These receptors all stem from a man aged 80 or over with head and neck cancer. Each CDR3 is given with its conserved first and last residue. The D gene is left open where the match is weak. Size values are once, few and many counts, or a class for expanded clones, and some rows have none.

CDR3aa	CDR3nt	abundance	j_gene	v_gene	d_gene
CARNRGGSDEQFF	TGTGCCCGAAACAGGGGAGGTAGCGATGAGCAGTTCTTC	.	TRBJ2-1	TRBV30	.
CASSKWAEWQGSYEQYF	TGTGCCAGCAGCAAATGGGCTGAGTGGCAGGGGTCCTACGAGCAGTACTTC	.	TRBJ2-7	TRBV21-1	.
CASSIGGDRSPPLHF	TGTGCCAGTAGTATCGGAGGAGACAGGAGTCCACCCCTCCACTTT	.	TRBJ1-6	TRBV19	.
CASSLGAGGPPYGYTF	TGCGCCAGCAGCTTGGGGGCAGGGGGACCTCCCTATGGCTACACCTTC	.	TRBJ1-2	TRBV5-1	TRBD1
CASSPPRAYGYTF	TGTGCCAGTAGTCCTCCCCGGGCGTATGGCTACACCTTC	.	TRBJ1-2	TRBV19	.
CASSLNRGVTNEKLFF	TGCGCCAGCAGCCTAAACAGGGGAGTAACTAATGAAAAACTGTTTTTT	.	TRBJ1-4	TRBV4-1	TRBD1
CASSWGDRAFYGYTF	TGTGCCAGCAGCTGGGGGGACAGGGCGTTCTATGGCTACACCTTC	.	TRBJ1-2	TRBV5-6	TRBD1
CASSVPGLAGGGETQYF	TGTGCCAGTAGTGTCCCGGGACTAGCGGGGGGAGGAGAGACCCAGTACTTC	.	TRBJ2-5	TRBV19	TRBD2
CASSPRGRVQPQHF	TGTGCCAGCAGCCCTAGGGGGAGGGTTCAGCCCCAGCATTTT	.	TRBJ1-5	TRBV5-8	.
CASSRGQASSGANVLTF	TGCGCCAGCAGCCGGGGACAGGCGTCCTCTGGGGCCAACGTCCTGACTTTC	.	TRBJ2-6	TRBV5-1	TRBD1
CASSFQGAETQYF	TGTGCCAGCAGCTTTCAGGGGGCAGAGACCCAGTACTTC	.	TRBJ2-5	TRBV7-2	TRBD1
CASSLKLAYEQYF	TGTGCCAGCAGTCTGAAGCTTGCCTACGAGCAGTACTTC	.	TRBJ2-7	TRBV6-2/TRBV6-3	.
CASRQLVGYNEQFF	TGTGCCAGCAGGCAGCTAGTAGGGTACAATGAGCAGTTCTTC	.	TRBJ2-1	TRBV7-2	.
CASSLRGGLVTEAFF	TGTGCCAGCAGTTTGAGGGGGGGGCTGGTAACTGAAGCTTTCTTT	.	TRBJ1-1	TRBV27	.
CAISDRGLRSEAFF	TGTGCCATCAGTGACAGGGGGCTAAGGAGTGAAGCTTTCTTT	.	TRBJ1-1	TRBV10-3	TRBD1
CASSPHSGTSGKMRTGELFF	TGTGCCAGTAGTCCACATTCCGGGACTAGCGGGAAAATGAGGACCGGGGAGCTGTTTTTT	once	TRBJ2-2	TRBV19	TRBD2
CASSPGVGNQPQHF	TGCGCCAGCAGTCCAGGGGTTGGCAATCAGCCCCAGCATTTT	.	TRBJ1-5	TRBV5-1	.
CAISSNRYEQYF	TGTGCCATCAGTTCAAATAGGTACGAGCAGTACTTC	.	TRBJ2-7	TRBV10-3	.
CASSYRKGFYTEAFF	TGTGCCAGCAGCTACCGAAAGGGATTCTACACTGAAGCTTTCTTT	.	TRBJ1-1	TRBV7-8	.
CASSYSGSATNEKLFF	TGTGCCAGCAGTTACTCGGGCAGTGCAACTAATGAAAAACTGTTTTTT	.	TRBJ1-4	TRBV6-5	.
CASSQEQGARGYGYTF	TGCGCCAGCAGCCAAGAACAGGGGGCGCGAGGCTATGGCTACACCTTC	once	TRBJ1-2	TRBV4-3	TRBD1
CASMARGPHEQYF	TGTGCCAGCATGGCCAGGGGCCCCCACGAGCAGTACTTC	.	TRBJ2-7	TRBV2	.
CASSPDEKLFF	TGTGCCAGCTCACCAGATGAAAAACTGTTTTTT	.	TRBJ1-4	TRBV18	.
CSGRDRGPQETQYF	TGCAGCGGAAGGGACAGGGGCCCCCAAGAGACCCAGTACTTC	.	TRBJ2-5	TRBV29-1	TRBD1
CASARGGSSYNSPLHF	TGTGCCAGTGCTCGCGGGGGAAGCTCCTATAATTCACCCCTCCACTTT	.	TRBJ1-6	TRBV19	.
CASSLWGTDTQYF	TGTGCCAGCAGCCTCTGGGGCACAGATACGCAGTATTTT	.	TRBJ2-3	TRBV3-1/TRBV3-2	.
CAIMLQDYGYTF	TGTGCCATCATGTTACAGGATTATGGCTACACCTTC	.	TRBJ1-2	TRBV10-3	.
CATSRLRGRGETQYF	TGTGCCACCAGCAGACTCAGGGGGCGCGGGGAGACCCAGTACTTC	once	TRBJ2-5	TRBV15	TRBD1
CASSQGTGAGNTIYF	TGTGCCAGCAGCCAAGGAACAGGGGCTGGAAACACCATATATTTT	.	TRBJ1-3	TRBV3-1/TRBV3-2	TRBD1
CASSARDGETQYF	TGCGCCAGCAGCGCCCGGGACGGGGAGACCCAGTACTTC	few	TRBJ2-5	TRBV5-1	.
CATSDAGTGGLWTDTQYF	TGTGCCACCAGTGATGCCGGGACAGGGGGCTTGTGGACAGATACGCAGTATTTT	.	TRBJ2-3	TRBV24-1	TRBD1
CASSPDGTPNYGYTF	TGCGCCAGCAGCCCGGACGGAACCCCTAACTATGGCTACACCTTC	.	TRBJ1-2	TRBV5-1	.
CASSEGGRRPGGYTF	TGTGCCAGCAGTGAAGGGGGGCGGAGACCTGGTGGCTACACCTTC	.	TRBJ1-2	TRBV2	.
CASSLKGGATEAFF	TGCGCCAGCAGCTTAAAAGGGGGGGCCACTGAAGCTTTCTTT	once	TRBJ1-1	TRBV5-1	.
CASSDKVGSSYEQYF	TGTGCCAGCAGCGACAAGGTGGGGAGCTCCTACGAGCAGTACTTC	.	TRBJ2-7	TRBV4-2	.
CATSRSRGEETQYF	TGTGCCACCAGCAGAAGCAGGGGGGAAGAGACCCAGTACTTC	.	TRBJ2-5	TRBV15	.
CASSYSSGRAYEQYF	TGTGCCAGCAGTTACTCTAGCGGGAGAGCCTACGAGCAGTACTTC	.	TRBJ2-7	TRBV6-2/TRBV6-3	TRBD2